Listed below are T cell receptor beta chains from one sample, sequenced in a study of T cells in Graves' hyperthyroidism and ophthalmopathy. TCRdb redid the calling of the multiplex PCR reads with MiXCR, one entry per CDR3 protein. The table has about 350,000 distinct CDR3 sequences, about 15% seen once; the top ten hold 20% to 25%. Sequencing used blood. The receptors derive from a woman between 25 and 40 years old with Graves' hyperthyroidism. Each CDR3 is given with its conserved first and last residue. D genes are given only for firm matches. The size entry is marked missing in some rows and otherwise reads once, few, many or a size class.

d_call	v_call	clone_size	j_call	cdr3_nt	cdr3_aa
TRBD1	TRBV7-2	-	TRBJ2-2	TGTGCCAGCAGACTGACAGGGGGCTCAACCGGGGAGCTGTTTTTT	CASRLTGGSTGELFF
TRBD2	TRBV28	many	TRBJ2-1	TGTGCCAGCAGCTCCCGGACGGGAGGCAATGAGCAGTTCTTC	CASSSRTGGNEQFF
-	TRBV30	many	TRBJ2-5	TGTGCCTGGAGTGAAGGCGAGACCCAGTACTTC	CAWSEGETQYF
TRBD1	TRBV7-9	-	TRBJ1-4	TGTGCCAGCAGCCTTGGGACAGGGGGCCAAAAACTGTTTTTT	CASSLGTGGQKLFF
-	TRBV7-9	many	TRBJ2-3	TGTGCCAGCAGCTTAGGACTCGGGGATATCACAGATACGCAGTATTTT	CASSLGLGDITDTQYF
-	TRBV19	-	TRBJ2-2	TGTGCCAGTAGCCCACGACAGGAAACCACCGGGGAGCTGTTTTTT	CASSPRQETTGELFF
TRBD2	TRBV7-9	many	TRBJ2-1	TGTGCCAGCAGCTTAGGAGGACTAGCCCACAATGAGCAGTTCTTC	CASSLGGLAHNEQFF
-	TRBV4-2	-	TRBJ1-2	TGTGCCAGCAGCCAAGATCACGGGCAGGCGTATAACTATGGCTACACCTTC	CASSQDHGQAYNYGYTF
-	TRBV7-2	many	TRBJ1-2	TGTGCCAGCAGCCCACGACAGGTCGGCTATGGCTACACCTTC	CASSPRQVGYGYTF
-	TRBV24-1	-	TRBJ2-1	TGTGCCACCAGTGCGGATGAGGGGGTCAATGAGCAGTTCTTC	CATSADEGVNEQFF
TRBD1	TRBV25-1	many	TRBJ2-5	TGTGCCAGCAGTGAATCCGCCTACAGGGGGTACCAAGAGACCCAGTACTTC	CASSESAYRGYQETQYF
-	TRBV9	-	TRBJ1-5	TGTGCCAGCGGCGCAGACTTGAATCAGCCCCAGCATTTT	CASGADLNQPQHF
TRBD2	TRBV15	many	TRBJ2-7	TGTGCCACCAGCCGGGGGGGGACTAGCGGGAGGCTATACGAGCAGTACTTC	CATSRGGTSGRLYEQYF
-	TRBV28	-	TRBJ2-7	TGTGCCAGCAGTTCAGTAAGATACGAGCAGTACTTC	CASSSVRYEQYF
-	TRBV28	few	TRBJ2-2	TGTGCCAGCAGTTTCGAGGGTTTTCGCGGGGAGCTGTTTTTT	CASSFEGFRGELFF
-	TRBV20-1	once	TRBJ2-5	TGCAGTGCCGCCCCTAGGCGGGCCGTAGAGACCCAGTACTTC	CSAAPRRAVETQYF
TRBD2	TRBV7-9	many	TRBJ2-3	TGTGCCAGCAGCTTAAGCCCCCGGGCGTTAGCGGGGACCACAGATACGCAGTATTTT	CASSLSPRALAGTTDTQYF
-	TRBV30	-	TRBJ2-5	TGTGCCTGGAGCCAACTAGCCCCAACCCAGTACTTC	CAWSQLAPTQYF
-	TRBV13	few	TRBJ2-1	TGTGCCAGCAGCTTGGCAGATTCCAAGAGGGTGCAGTTCTTC	CASSLADSKRVQFF
-	TRBV19	-	TRBJ2-1	TGTGCCAGTAGTATAGTCGATGAGCAGTTCTTC	CASSIVDEQFF
-	TRBV7-9	-	TRBJ2-6	TGTGCCAGCAGCTTTCAGGGCTATGGGGCCAACGTCCTGACTTTC	CASSFQGYGANVLTF
-	TRBV20-1	few	TRBJ1-2	TGCAGTGCCAACAATCCGGGACTGCAGGACTATGGCTACACCTTC	CSANNPGLQDYGYTF
-	TRBV5-6	many	TRBJ1-1	TGTGCCAGCAGCTTACCAGGGGTGCGAAGAACTGAAGCTTTCTTT	CASSLPGVRRTEAFF
-	TRBV28	few	TRBJ1-2	TGTGCCAGCAGCCCTCCAGACCTTCCCTATGGCTACACCTTC	CASSPPDLPYGYTF
-	TRBV7-6	-	TRBJ2-7	TGTGCCAGCAGCACTCAAAGCTCCTACGAGCAGTACTTC	CASSTQSSYEQYF
-	TRBV20-1	many	TRBJ2-3	TGCAGTGCTAATAAACTCACCCAGGGAGATACGCAGTATTTT	CSANKLTQGDTQYF
TRBD2	TRBV7-9	few	TRBJ2-3	TGTGCCAGCAGCTTTGCAACCGGGACTAGCGGGATGCAGTATTTT	CASSFATGTSGMQYF
-	TRBV20-1	-	TRBJ2-7	TGCAGTGCTAGCCCTAAGAGGAACAATTACGAGCAGTACTTC	CSASPKRNNYEQYF
TRBD2	TRBV12-3/TRBV12-4	many	TRBJ2-3	TGTGCCAGCAGAATTACTAGCGGGAGCACAGATACGCAGTATTTT	CASRITSGSTDTQYF
-	TRBV25-1	few	TRBJ1-2	TGTGCCAGCAGTGATAATTGGGGTGGCTACACCTTC	CASSDNWGGYTF